Here is one T cell receptor beta chain with its context. What it recognizes is unknown. These donors were members of the roughly 120-subject validation cohort, a group separate from the roughly 670-subject first cohort. The length of the CDR3 is 15 residues. CDR1 is SGHRS, CDR2 YFSETQ, per germline. The V end lost 3 bases, the J end lost 1 base, and 13 bases lay between the germline ends. The data originate from a study of cytomegalovirus exposure and HLA in healthy donors. Regarding the study as a whole: The majority of TCR sequences were rare, yet some public TCRs appeared in many donors. Researchers catalogued about 160 TCR beta chains as cytomegalovirus-associated.

This table comes from immunoSEQ multiplex PCR, and its TCRdb copy is limited to in-frame clones, with some not included. The sample yields 200,000 or so clones, roughly 80% seen once. The sequencing input was PBMCs. The origin of this receptor is a woman younger than 35 in good health and CMV-seronegative. J is TRBJ1-1 and V is TRBV5-1; unclear D gene. CDR3 residues: CASSYRSQANTEAFF. The CDR3 DNA is TGCGCCAGCAGCTACCGGTCCCAGGCGAACACTGAAGCTTTCTTT.